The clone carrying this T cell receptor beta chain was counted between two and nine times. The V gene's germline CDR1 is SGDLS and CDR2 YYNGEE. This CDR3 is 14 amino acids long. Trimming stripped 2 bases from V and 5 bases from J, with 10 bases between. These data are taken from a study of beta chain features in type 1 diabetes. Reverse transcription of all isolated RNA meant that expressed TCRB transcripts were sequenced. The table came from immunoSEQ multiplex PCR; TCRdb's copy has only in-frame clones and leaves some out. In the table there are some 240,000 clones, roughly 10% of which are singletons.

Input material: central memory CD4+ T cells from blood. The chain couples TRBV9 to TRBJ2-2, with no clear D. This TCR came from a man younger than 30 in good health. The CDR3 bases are TGTGCCAGCAGCGTCCAACAGCTAACCGGGGAGCTGTTTTTT. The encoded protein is CASSVQQLTGELFF.